A selection of T cell receptor beta chains follows, all from one sample in a study of blood T cell repertoires in COVID-19. Produced via immunoSEQ multiplex PCR; TCRdb's table is partial and in-frame only. The sample carries 79,000 or so clones, 70% to 90% recorded once. The specimen sequenced was peripheral blood. These receptors were taken from a human donor in a cohort sampled during active COVID-19. Both conserved end residues are part of each CDR3. A D gene is named only where the DNA matches it firmly. Expanded clones are given a class, and other clones once, few, many or no size at all.

V gene	clone size	J gene	D gene	CDR3 protein	CDR3 DNA
TRBV10-2	-	TRBJ1-2	TRBD1	CASTKDRAYYGYTF	TGCGCCAGCACTAAGGACAGGGCATACTATGGCTACACCTTC
TRBV7-9	-	TRBJ1-1	-	CASSLTLGTEAFF	TGTGCCAGCAGCCTAACACTAGGGACTGAAGCTTTCTTT
TRBV7-3	-	TRBJ2-1	TRBD2	CASSILAGGGEQFF	TGTGCCAGCAGCATCCTAGCGGGGGGTGGTGAGCAGTTCTTC
TRBV4-1	-	TRBJ1-1	-	CASSHPSSGTEAFF	TGCGCCAGCAGCCACCCCTCTTCCGGCACTGAAGCTTTCTTT
TRBV3-1/TRBV3-2	-	TRBJ1-2	-	CASSQDHTGSYGYTF	TGTGCCAGCAGCCAAGATCACACAGGGAGCTATGGCTACACCTTC
TRBV5-6	-	TRBJ2-3	TRBD1	CASSWQSGQPIIF	TGTGCCAGCAGCTGGCAGTCGGGACAGCCGATTATTTTT
TRBV5-4	few	TRBJ1-4	-	CASSLAGTGVEKLFF	TGTGCCAGCAGCTTGGCCGGAACAGGTGTTGAAAAACTGTTTTTT
TRBV11-3	-	TRBJ2-7	-	CASSLAQHDYEQYF	TGTGCCAGCAGCTTAGCCCAACACGACTACGAGCAGTACTTC
TRBV2	-	TRBJ1-1	-	CASSQGIRAFF	TGTGCCAGCAGTCAGGGGATCCGAGCTTTCTTT
TRBV6-5	-	TRBJ2-7	TRBD2	CASSYSIIAGVYEQYF	TGTGCCAGCAGTTACTCGATTATAGCGGGGGTTTACGAGCAGTACTTC
TRBV2	-	TRBJ2-1	-	CASSEAELSQFF	TGTGCCAGCAGTGAAGCGGAACTATCGCAGTTCTTC
TRBV11-3	-	TRBJ1-1	-	CASSLNRVVAFF	TGTGCCAGCAGCTTAAACAGGGTGGTAGCTTTCTTT
TRBV27	few	TRBJ2-7	TRBD2	CASRNGLAGVIEQYF	TGTGCCAGCAGGAACGGACTAGCGGGAGTAATCGAGCAGTACTTC
TRBV28	-	TRBJ2-6	TRBD1	CASSLFGRGSSGANVLTF	TGTGCCAGCAGTTTATTTGGCAGGGGGTCCTCTGGGGCCAACGTCCTGACTTTC
TRBV2	few	TRBJ1-5	-	CASSRQRERNQPQHF	TGTGCCAGCAGTCGCCAAAGAGAACGGAATCAGCCCCAGCATTTT
TRBV24-1	-	TRBJ2-5	-	CATSDFGQGARETQYF	TGTGCCACCAGTGATTTCGGGCAGGGTGCAAGAGAGACCCAGTACTTC
TRBV11-2	once	TRBJ2-1	TRBD2	CASSPIRGGYNEQFF	TGTGCCAGCAGCCCCATCCGGGGGGGCTACAATGAGCAGTTCTTC
TRBV2	few	TRBJ2-2	-	CASSSTGDNTGELFF	TGTGCCAGCAGTTCGACAGGAGACAACACCGGGGAGCTGTTTTTT
TRBV10-3	few	TRBJ2-3	-	CAISEFGDTQYF	TGTGCCATCAGTGAATTCGGAGATACGCAGTATTTT
TRBV18	-	TRBJ2-7	TRBD1	CASSLRQGRDEQYF	TGTGCCAGCTCACTTAGACAGGGCAGGGACGAGCAGTACTTC
TRBV3-1/TRBV3-2	-	TRBJ2-7	-	CASSRQVYEQYF	TGTGCCAGCAGCCGACAAGTATACGAGCAGTACTTC
TRBV27	-	TRBJ1-6	TRBD1	CASSLRGQGLQSPLHF	TGTGCCAGCAGTTTACGAGGACAGGGGCTACAATCACCCCTCCACTTT
TRBV4-1	once	TRBJ2-3	TRBD1	CASSRGPSTDTQYF	TGCGCCAGCAGTAGGGGGCCCAGCACAGATACGCAGTATTTT
TRBV28	once	TRBJ1-1	TRBD1	CASSLNPGQGARAFF	TGTGCCAGCAGTTTAAATCCCGGGCAGGGGGCGCGGGCTTTCTTT
TRBV5-1	-	TRBJ2-3	-	CASSTSGISTDTQYF	TGCGCCAGCAGTACATCGGGGATTAGCACAGATACGCAGTATTTT
TRBV5-4	few	TRBJ2-7	TRBD1	CASSLWDRGFEQYF	TGTGCCAGCAGCCTATGGGACAGGGGGTTCGAGCAGTACTTC
TRBV7-2	-	TRBJ2-5	-	CASSLMRTAGETQYF	TGTGCCAGCAGCTTAATGCGGACAGCGGGGGAGACCCAGTACTTC
TRBV12-2	-	TRBJ2-6	-	CASRFTNHRTGGSGANVLTF	TGTGCAAGTCGCTTTACCAATCATAGGACAGGGGGCTCTGGGGCCAACGTCCTGACTTTC
TRBV9	-	TRBJ1-2	-	CASSPRDTSYGYTF	TGTGCCAGCAGCCCCCGGGACACCTCCTATGGCTACACCTTC
TRBV27	-	TRBJ2-7	-	CASSLSGQGLYEQYF	TGTGCCAGCAGTTTATCGGGCCAGGGCCTTTACGAGCAGTACTTC
TRBV28	-	TRBJ2-3	TRBD1	CASRPTGVVTTDTQYF	TGTGCCAGCAGGCCGACAGGGGTTGTTACCACAGATACGCAGTATTTT